The 9 T cell receptor beta chains reported below all come from one sample, sequenced in a study of control samples from healthy donors and cancer patients. Here immunoSEQ multiplex PCR was the method, and the copy in TCRdb shows in-frame clones only, minus some. The sample holds approximately 97,000 clones, 92% seen once. Sequenced sample: blood. Every receptor here comes from a human donor in good health. The donor label of this sample is uncertain.

The rearrangement joins TRBV6-5 to TRBJ1-6, with 10 positions matching TRBD1. Germline CDR1 MNHEY, CDR2 SVGAGI. The CDR3 sequence is 16 residues long. V trimming: 0 bases; J trimming: 10 bases; junction bases outside the gene matches: 6. CDR3 loop: CASSYSPGQGYSPLHF. The DNA of the CDR3 is TGTGCCAGCAGTTACTCGCCGGGACAGGGGTACTCACCCCTCCACTTT.

Written as DNA, the CDR3 is TGTGCCAGCAGCTCCGGGACAGGATTGTCGTACGAGCAGTACGTC. Protein product: CASSSGTGLSYEQYV. V gene TRBV7-9 combines with J gene TRBJ2-7; TRBD1 matches at 8 bases. The J segment lost 4 bases and the V segment lost 4 bases, leaving 9 bases of the junction unmatched. From germline, CDR1 is SEHNR and CDR2 FQNEAQ (reference sequence). The CDR3 extends over 15 amino acids.

This chain connects TRBV5-4 to TRBJ2-3; no definite D call. Germline-derived CDR1 and CDR2 are SGHNT and YYREEE (reference sequence). The CDR3 sequence is 15 residues long. V gave up 1 base and J gave up 0 bases, with 9 bases separating them. The CDR3 region has the DNA TGTGCCAGCAGCTTGCGGGCGCTTAGCACAGATACGCAGTATTTT. It translates to CASSLRALSTDTQYF.

CDR3 in DNA: TGTGCCAGCAGCTTATATGCAGAACTGAACACTGAAGCTTTCTTT. This translates into CASSLYAELNTEAFF. V and J are TRBV11-2 and TRBJ1-1; no reliable D call. Germline assignment: CDR1 SGHAT and CDR2 FQNNGV. V was clipped by 2 bases and J by 0 bases, with 10 bases between them. This CDR3 is built from 15 residues.

This sequence joins TRBV3-1 (or the pseudogene TRBV3-2) and TRBJ2-5; TRBD2 matches at 7 bases. Germline values: CDR1 LGHDT, CDR2 YNNKEL (reference sequence). The CDR3 loop spans 14 amino acids. The V gene end was trimmed by 4 bases and the J gene end by 4 bases; junction bases not matched to a gene: 6. The CDR3 loop is CASSREGRVETQYF. CDR3 nucleotide sequence: TGTGCCAGCAGCCGGGAGGGCAGGGTAGAGACCCAGTACTTC.

The gene calls are TRBV30 and TRBJ1-2, with D perhaps TRBD1 (5 bases). Looked up from germline, CDR1 is GTSNPN and CDR2 is SVGIG (reference sequence). V gave up 1 base and J gave up 4 bases, with 13 bases separating them. There are 14 residues in the CDR3. CDR3 DNA sequence: TGTGCCTGGAGTGCGGGGGGGGACCCCTATGGCTACACCTTC. Its protein is CAWSAGGDPYGYTF.

V usage is TRBV10-3 and J usage is TRBJ2-3, with 7 nucleotides matching TRBD1. CDR3 length equals 15 residues. V lost 4 bases, J lost 0 bases, and 4 bases stayed unmatched. CDR1 and CDR2 (germline): ENHRY, SYGVKD. The CDR3 DNA follows: TGTGCCATCAGTGCCGGGACAGCCAGCACAGATACGCAGTATTTT. Protein sequence: CAISAGTASTDTQYF.

V usage is TRBV30 and J usage is TRBJ1-3; 7 positions match TRBD1. The V segment lost 1 base and the J segment 5 bases; nucleotides outside the gene matches: 8. This CDR3 has 15 residues. Germline V gives CDR1 GTSNPN, CDR2 SVGIG (reference sequence). The CDR3 spells CAWSEPGTVRNTIYF. The CDR3 DNA sequence: TGTGCCTGGAGTGAGCCCGGGACAGTAAGAAACACCATATATTTT.

For this clone: A junction boundary mismatches the germline segment, possibly from a read error. The chain couples TRBV27 to TRBJ1-3; TRBD1 matches at 8 bases. The CDR3 contains 13 residues. Germline V gene lookup returns CDR1 MNHEY and CDR2 SMNVEV (reference sequence). In nucleotides, the CDR3 is TGTGCCAGCAGTTTTGGACAGGGAAAGACCATATATTTT. Its translation is CASSFGQGKTIYF.